A single sample is the source of the 14 T cell receptor beta chains below, sequenced in a study of graft-versus-host responses after intestinal transplantation. Sequencing used immunoSEQ multiplex PCR; TCRdb keeps in-frame clones, though not all of them. The data contain over 5,000 clones, roughly 25% of them seen just once; the ten biggest clones take up around 3%. The sequencing used alloreactive CD4+ T cells from a mixed lymphocyte reaction culture, collected before transplantation. As to subset: CFSE-low proliferating T cells sorted from roughly 6-day pre-transplant mixed lymphocyte reaction (GvH or HvG direction). All receptors derive from a human patient who was an organ donor for intestinal transplantation.

This clone was picked up a small number of times. This rearrangement joins TRBV10-1 to TRBJ1-1, with D tentatively TRBD1 (5 bases). Trimming took 4 bases from V and 5 from J, leaving 11 bases between them. The CDR3 covers 13 residues. Germline assignment: CDR1 WNHNN and CDR2 SYGVQD (reference sequence). The CDR3 loop is CASSAGLRTEAFF. The CDR3 region has the DNA TGCGCCAGCAGTGCGGGACTAAGGACTGAAGCTTTCTTT.

By sample fraction, this clone is medium-sized (0.01 to 0.1%). This chain joins TRBV30 and TRBJ1-2; D not resolved. The V gene lost 0 bases and the J gene lost 4 bases, with 12 bases spanning the gap. The V gene's germline CDR1 is GTSNPN and CDR2 SVGIG (reference sequence). CDR3 size: 14 residues. The DNA for the CDR3 is TGTGCCTGGAGTGTACTGGCCGGAGGCTATGGCTACACCTTC. Encoded protein: CAWSVLAGGYGYTF.

By share, this clone counts as medium-sized (0.01 to 0.1%). The chain carries TRBV28 and TRBJ2-1; TRBD2 aligns across 11 bases. The V gene's germline CDR1 is MDHEN and CDR2 SYDVKM. V shed 11 bases, J shed 6 bases, and the junction held 0 bases outside the gene matches. The CDR3 has 11 amino acids. This CDR3 reads CAGTSGNEQFF. The CDR3 nucleotides read TGTGCCGGGACTAGCGGCAATGAGCAGTTCTTC.

The chain is built from TRBV19 and TRBJ2-1, with a tentative D call TRBD2 (6 bases). V was cut by 5 bases and J by 4 bases, with 12 bases left in between. Germline lookup yields CDR1 LNHDA and CDR2 SQIVND (reference sequence). This CDR3 comprises 14 residues. CDR3 nucleotide sequence: TGTGCCAGTAGTGGGGGGAGATGGTACAATGAGCAGTTCTTC. Protein: CASSGGRWYNEQFF.

This clone was recorded a few times. The chain is built from TRBV6-5 and TRBJ2-1; D is unclear. V was clipped by 5 bases and J by 4 bases, with 3 bases between them. The germline gives CDR1 MNHEY, CDR2 SVGAGI. This CDR3 is built from 11 residues. The DNA for the CDR3 is TGTGCCAGCAGTCGTTACAATGAGCAGTTCTTC. It specifies CASSRYNEQFF.

The V and J genes are TRBV28 and TRBJ1-2; possibly TRBD1 for D (6 bases). This CDR3 region has 12 residues. Germline CDR1 MDHEN, CDR2 SYDVKM. V shed 5 bases and J shed 8 bases, with 12 bases lying between them. The CDR3 spells CASSKQGYGYTF. The CDR3 DNA reads as TGTGCCAGCAGTAAACAGGGTTACGGCTACACCTTC.

This clone was observed a few times. The rearrangement links TRBV6-4 to TRBJ1-2; 7 bases match TRBD1. The germline CDR1 and CDR2 sequences are MRHNA and SNTAGT. The V and J ends lost 6 bases and 1 base, in that order; junction bases with no gene match: 11. This CDR3 has 16 amino acids. This chain's CDR3 is CASRRSTGTDNYGYTF. The CDR3 bases are TGTGCCAGCAGACGATCTACCGGGACAGATAACTATGGCTACACCTTC.

This clone was detected only a few times. The chain has TRBV27 and TRBJ2-3; 12 bases line up with TRBD1. CDR1 is MNHEY, CDR2 SMNVEV, per germline (reference sequence). There are 15 residues in the CDR3. V lost 6 bases, J lost 6 bases, and 7 bases stayed unmatched. The CDR3 DNA reads as TGTGCCAGCAGAGCTTGGGGACAGGGGGCGGATACGCAGTATTTT. The encoded protein is CASRAWGQGADTQYF.

The chain joins TRBV6-1 to TRBJ1-2, with 7 bases lining up with TRBD1. The CDR3 loop spans 13 amino acids. The V segment lost 6 bases and the J segment 3 bases; nucleotides outside the gene matches: 4. Per the germline V gene, CDR1 is MNHNS and CDR2 is SASEGT. The chain's CDR3 is CASSQGGHYGYTF. CDR3 in DNA: TGTGCCAGCAGCCAGGGGGGCCACTATGGCTACACCTTC.

The V and J genes are TRBV11-2 and TRBJ2-3; no clear D gene. V was shortened by 1 base and J by 0 bases, with 5 bases between the two germline ends. Germline V gives CDR1 SGHAT, CDR2 FQNNGV. This CDR3 comprises 14 residues. Here the CDR3 DNA reads TGTGCCAGCAGCTTAGTCGTCAGCACAGATACGCAGTATTTT. Encoded protein: CASSLVVSTDTQYF.

V and J are TRBV6-1 and TRBJ2-2, with 8 bases fitting TRBD2. In germline, CDR1 is MNHNS, CDR2 SASEGT. The CDR3 runs to 14 residues. The J segment lost 6 bases and the V segment lost 5 bases, leaving 5 bases of the junction unmatched. The CDR3: CASSKRGGPGELFF. The CDR3 bases are TGTGCCAGCAGTAAACGGGGGGGCCCCGGGGAGCTGTTTTTT.

This clone was found a few times. The V and J genes are TRBV11-3 and TRBJ2-3; 9 nucleotides align to TRBD2. The CDR3 runs 15 residues. Unmatched junction bases numbered 3, after V lost 4 bases and J lost 1 base. Per the germline V gene, CDR1 is SGHNT and CDR2 is YENEEA. Written as DNA, the CDR3 is TGTGCCAGCAGCTCTAGACTAGCGGGCACAGATACGCAGTATTTT. Translating it yields CASSSRLAGTDTQYF.

This clone appeared a few times. The genes are TRBV10-3 and TRBJ2-1; TRBD2 matches 11 bases. This CDR3 is 15 amino acids long. The germline gives CDR1 ENHRY, CDR2 SYGVKD. V lost 4 bases to trimming and J lost 9 bases; unmatched junction nucleotides: 8. Written as DNA, the CDR3 is TGTGCCATCAGTGGAAGGGTAGCGGGAGGGCGTGAGCAGTTCTTC. Its protein product is CAISGRVAGGREQFF.

This clone occurred a few times. The CDR3: CATSERRTDSGNTIYF. Written as DNA, the CDR3 is TGTGCCACCAGCGAGCGCCGGACAGACTCTGGAAACACCATATATTTT. The chain couples TRBV15 to TRBJ1-3, with D possibly matching TRBD1 (6 bases). The germline V gene has CDR1 LNHNV and CDR2 YYDKDF (reference sequence). There are 16 residues in the CDR3. Trimming took off 5 bases at V and 0 bases at J, with 14 bases between the two ends.